This entry lists 30 T cell receptor beta chains sequenced from one sample in a study of T-cell reconstitution after alpha-beta-depleted transplantation in children. It was with unique molecular identifiers that the TCRbeta library was prepared. Via MiXCR, TCRdb re-called the PCR reads, giving one row per CDR3 protein. The profile shows about 980,000 distinct CDR3 sequences, about 30% of them singletons. The material sequenced was PBMCs, mostly from graft donor cells, taken 360 days after TCRalphabeta/CD19-depleted stem cell transplant. Source of these receptors: a boy in the first two years of life who had a stem cell transplant for SCID, so the T cells may come from the graft donor.

This clonotype has a handful of counts. This chain uses TRBV15 with TRBJ2-3; tentatively, D is TRBD2 (5 bases). Germline lookup yields CDR1 LNHNV and CDR2 YYDKDF (reference sequence). Between the trimmed V and J ends, which lost 0 bases and 8 bases, there was a span of 9 bases. This CDR3 comprises 13 residues. In DNA form, the CDR3 reads TGTGCCACCAGCAGAGATGAGGGAGTTACGCAGTATTTT. It yields the protein CATSRDEGVTQYF.

The V and J genes are TRBV28 and TRBJ2-1; TRBD1 aligns across 9 bases. Germline V gives CDR1 MDHEN, CDR2 SYDVKM. The CDR3 covers 15 residues. V shed 7 bases, J shed 6 bases, and the junction held 10 bases outside the gene matches. CDR3 DNA sequence: TGTGCCAGCAATCCAGGGGGACAGGGATCCAATGAGCAGTTCTTC. Translation gives CASNPGGQGSNEQFF. The full variable domain, rest sourced from reference TRBV28 and TRBJ2-1, is DVKVTQSSRYLVKRTGEKVFLECVQDMDHENMFWYRQDPGLGLRLIYFSYDVKMKEKGDIPEGYSVSREKKERFSLILESASTNQTSMYLCASNPGGQGSNEQFFGPGTRLTVL.

In this sample, this clonotype turned up a few times. A junction end diverges from the germline sequence, so it may reflect a read error. CDR3 in DNA: TGTGCCAGCAGCGAAGGCGCAGGGCGGGAGACCCAGTACTTC. It yields the protein CASSEGAGRETQYF. The chain employs TRBV2 and TRBJ2-5, with D possibly being TRBD1 (5 bases). The CDR3 has 14 amino acids. In germline, CDR1 is SNHLY, CDR2 FYNNEI.

This clonotype has a handful of counts. The gene calls are TRBV29-1 and TRBJ2-5; D may be TRBD1 or TRBD2 (7 bases each). Germline V gene data show CDR1 as SQVTM and CDR2 as ANQGSEA. The CDR3 is made up of 16 amino acids. Trimming removed 2 bases at V and 2 bases at J, with 18 bases between. The CDR3 reads CSVEPTQGGTQETQYF. DNA for the CDR3: TGCAGCGTTGAACCGACCCAGGGGGGGACGCAAGAGACCCAGTACTTC.

The chain carries TRBV5-1 and TRBJ2-7, with TRBD1 matching 7 bases. Germline trimming cut 6 bases from V and 0 bases from J; bases unmatched to any gene: 6. The CDR3 is made up of 14 amino acids. Germline loops: CDR1 SGHRS, CDR2 YFSETQ. The CDR3 DNA follows: TGCGCCAGCACCGGGACAGTGAGCTCCTACGAGCAGTACTTC. Amino acid sequence: CASTGTVSSYEQYF.

This clonotype occurred a few times. V usage is TRBV12-3 or TRBV12-4 and J usage is TRBJ2-7; D may be TRBD2 (5 bases). Trimming took off 3 bases at V and 0 bases at J, with 33 bases between the two ends. The CDR3 is 22 amino acids. In DNA form, the CDR3 reads TGTGCCAGCAGTTTGCTCGACGGGCCCGGACGTGGATCGGGGAGTCGCTCCTACGAGCAGTACTTC. Translating it yields CASSLLDGPGRGSGSRSYEQYF.

There are a few counts of this clonotype. This chain links TRBV3-1 with TRBJ2-5; tentatively, D is TRBD2 (5 bases). V lost 1 base, J lost 5 bases, and 14 bases lay in between. Germline V gene data show CDR1 as LGHDT and CDR2 as YNNKEL (reference sequence). CDR3 length: 15 residues. The CDR3 reads CASSQVAPQRETQYF. Here the CDR3 DNA reads TGTGCCAGCAGCCAAGTAGCCCCCCAGCGGGAGACCCAGTACTTC.

The rearrangement links TRBV10-3 to TRBJ1-1, with a tentative D call TRBD1 (6 bases). Trimming stripped 6 bases from V and 9 bases from J, with 29 bases between. Looked up from germline, CDR1 is ENHRY and CDR2 is SYGVKD. The CDR3 sequence is 17 residues long. CDR3 protein: CAISDRGGTLALKQAFF. In nucleotides, the CDR3 is TGTGCCATCAGCGACCGGGGAGGGACACTAGCCCTTAAGCAAGCTTTCTTT.

Many counts were recorded for this clonotype. The chain recombines TRBV10-3 with TRBJ2-3; a possible D gene is TRBD1 (5 bases). Trimming pared 0 bases from V and 1 base from J, leaving 8 bases between. The CDR3 sequence is 15 residues long. Germline lookup yields CDR1 ENHRY and CDR2 SYGVKD. The CDR3 sequence is CAISESREGTDTQYF. Here the CDR3 DNA reads TGTGCCATCAGTGAGTCCAGGGAAGGCACAGATACGCAGTATTTT.

The rearrangement joins TRBV29-1 to TRBJ2-2; D is undetermined. Trimming took off 6 bases at V and 8 bases at J, with 13 bases between the two ends. The CDR3 is 12 amino acids. Germline V CDR1 and CDR2: SQVTM, ANQGSEA. The DNA for the CDR3 is TGCAGCGTCGCCTTTGACGCGGGGGAGCTGTTTTTT. Translating gives CSVAFDAGELFF.

This clonotype has more than one count but fewer than ten. This chain uses TRBV20-1 with TRBJ1-5; 7 bases align to TRBD1. After removal of 5 bases from V and 0 bases from J, the junction contained 4 bases not matched to a gene. The length of the CDR3 is 14 residues. Per the germline V gene, CDR1 is DFQATT and CDR2 is SNEGSKA (reference sequence). CDR3 bases: TGCAGTGCTGAACAGGGGTATAGCAATCAGCCCCAGCATTTT. Its protein is CSAEQGYSNQPQHF.

This clonotype was seen more than once but under ten times. The chain employs TRBV12-3 or TRBV12-4 and TRBJ1-5, with 11 positions matching TRBD1. This CDR3 is built from 15 residues. The trim removed 5 bases at V and 4 bases at J, leaving 4 bases unmatched. CDR3 in amino acids: CASSPGQGVNQPQHF. The CDR3 DNA sequence: TGTGCCAGCAGTCCGGGACAGGGGGTTAATCAGCCCCAGCATTTT.

The V and J genes are TRBV5-6 and TRBJ1-2; a possible D gene is TRBD1 (5 bases). The CDR3 has 16 amino acids. Germline values: CDR1 SGHDT, CDR2 YYEEEE. Trimming left V 2 bases short and J 2 bases short, with 16 bases between. The DNA of the CDR3 is TGTGCCAGCAGCTTTTGGGGGGTGAGCCCCAACTATGGCTACACCTTC. Residues: CASSFWGVSPNYGYTF.

J is TRBJ1-1 and V is TRBV4-1; D gene uncertain. V gave up 3 bases and J gave up 7 bases, with 15 bases separating them. The germline CDR1 and CDR2 sequences are MGHRA and YSYEKL. This CDR3 spans 14 amino acids. The CDR3 spells CASSHSTSGDEAFF. The CDR3 DNA is TGCGCCAGCAGCCACTCGACGAGCGGGGATGAAGCTTTCTTT.

The rearrangement uses TRBV28 and TRBJ2-1; possibly TRBD1 for D (5 bases). This CDR3 region has 18 residues. V dropped 5 bases and J dropped 5 bases, with 25 bases sitting between them. Germline CDR1 and CDR2: MDHEN and SYDVKM. CDR3 protein: CASSPQIGGGAPDNEQFF. The CDR3 coding sequence is TGTGCCAGCAGTCCCCAAATAGGTGGTGGGGCCCCGGACAATGAGCAGTTCTTC.

The chain's CDR3 is CASGLVIPNTANGYTF. The CDR3 bases are TGTGCTAGTGGTTTGGTAATACCGAACACAGCCAATGGCTACACCTTC. The V and J genes are TRBV12-5 and TRBJ1-2, with D uncertain. Looked up from germline, CDR1 is LGHNT and CDR2 is FRNRAP. CDR3 length: 16 residues. V was shortened by 0 bases and J by 6 bases, with 17 bases between the two germline ends.

This clonotype was seen only a few times. The CDR3 sequence: CASNSRGDIPDTQYF. The CDR3 DNA is TGTGCCAGCAATTCGAGGGGGGACATTCCAGATACGCAGTATTTT. The chain carries TRBV2 and TRBJ2-3; tentatively, D is TRBD1 or TRBD2 (6 bases each). Trimming stripped 7 bases from V and 4 bases from J, with 18 bases between. This CDR3 contains 15 residues. CDR1 and CDR2 from the germline V gene are SNHLY and FYNNEI.

This clonotype has just a few counts. This sequence joins TRBV4-3 and TRBJ2-7; TRBD2 matches at 8 bases. Germline V lookup: CDR1 LGHNA, CDR2 YSLEER. V shed 1 base and J 2 bases; nucleotides not matched to a gene: 7. The CDR3 is made up of 16 amino acids. The CDR3 here is CASSQGVQRGTYEQYF. The CDR3 coding sequence is TGCGCCAGCAGCCAAGGTGTCCAGCGGGGGACCTACGAGCAGTACTTC.

The gene calls are TRBV29-1 and TRBJ2-1; 8 bases match TRBD1. The CDR3 loop spans 16 amino acids. CDR1 is SQVTM and CDR2 is ANQGSEA in the germline V gene. V gave up 3 bases and J gave up 3 bases; unmatched junction bases: 10. In DNA form, the CDR3 reads TGCAGCGTTGATTCCCCGCTGGACAGGGTCTACAATGAGCAGTTCTTC. The encoded protein is CSVDSPLDRVYNEQFF.

The J gene is TRBJ2-3, the V gene TRBV20-1, with D unresolved. The V gene lost 3 bases and the J gene lost 0 bases, with 10 bases spanning the gap. The CDR3 totals 14 residues. Germline-derived CDR1 and CDR2 are DFQATT and SNEGSKA (reference sequence). CDR3 in DNA: TGCAGTGCTAGGACTCTAACTAGCACAGATACGCAGTATTTT. The encoded protein is CSARTLTSTDTQYF.

This clonotype was picked up a small number of times. The chain carries TRBV7-9 and TRBJ2-5, with unresolved D. Germline loops: CDR1 SEHNR, CDR2 FQNEAQ (reference sequence). V dropped 1 base and J dropped 6 bases, with 6 bases sitting between them. This CDR3 is built from 12 residues. This CDR3 reads CASSLVRKTQYF. CDR3 bases: TGTGCCAGCAGCTTAGTGCGCAAGACCCAGTACTTC.

J is TRBJ2-7 and V is TRBV28, with 13 bases lining up with TRBD2. Germline CDR1 reads MDHEN; CDR2 reads SYDVKM. This CDR3 is built from 13 residues. The V segment lost 5 bases and the J segment 7 bases; nucleotides outside the gene matches: 2. DNA of the CDR3: TGTGCCAGCAGTCGACTAGCGGGGGGTGAGCAGTACTTC. Translated: CASSRLAGGEQYF.

The chain links TRBV5-1 to TRBJ2-1; D not resolved. Germline loops: CDR1 SGHRS, CDR2 YFSETQ. The CDR3 is made up of 16 amino acids. Trimming shortened V by 2 bases and J by 3 bases, and 15 bases separated the two germline ends. This CDR3 reads CASSLGRVLGYNEQFF. The CDR3 DNA sequence: TGCGCCAGCAGCTTAGGAAGGGTTCTAGGCTACAATGAGCAGTTCTTC.

The chain joins TRBV4-1 to TRBJ1-3; 8 bases align to TRBD1. CDR1 is MGHRA, CDR2 YSYEKL, per germline. The CDR3 is 15 amino acids. V shed 4 bases and J 4 bases; nucleotides not matched to a gene: 6. This chain's CDR3 is CASSLPTGVGNTIYF. DNA of the CDR3: TGCGCCAGCAGCCTCCCGACAGGGGTCGGAAACACCATATATTTT.

The chain joins TRBV7-9 to TRBJ2-7; no clear D. The CDR3 extends over 16 amino acids. The germline V and J ends were trimmed by 1 base and 0 bases, with 13 bases remaining between them. CDR1 is SEHNR, CDR2 FQNEAQ, per germline (reference sequence). The CDR3, as DNA: TGTGCCAGCAGCTTAGGAGCAGATACCAGCTCCTACGAGCAGTACTTC. Residues: CASSLGADTSSYEQYF.

In its sample, this clonotype was seen a few times. The V and J genes are TRBV12-3 or TRBV12-4 and TRBJ2-3; D is undetermined. This CDR3 comprises 14 residues. Trimming removed 5 bases from V and 1 base from J, with 10 bases in between. Written as DNA, the CDR3 is TGTGCCAGCAGTCCCCAACGTCGCACAGATACGCAGTATTTT. Protein sequence: CASSPQRRTDTQYF.

The V and J genes are TRBV20-1 and TRBJ1-5; D ambiguous. With 6 bases removed from V and 0 bases from J, the gap between germline ends came to 9 bases. CDR3 length: 13 amino acids. Germline CDR1 reads DFQATT; CDR2 reads SNEGSKA (reference sequence). The CDR3 DNA reads TGCAGTGCCACTAAGAATAGCAATCAGCCCCAGCATTTT. As protein: CSATKNSNQPQHF.

This sequence joins TRBV20-1 and TRBJ2-7; 7 nucleotides align to TRBD1. The CDR3 spans 14 residues. V lost 2 bases, J lost 4 bases, and 8 bases stayed unmatched. Per the germline V gene, CDR1 is DFQATT and CDR2 is SNEGSKA (reference sequence). The CDR3 sequence is CSARSRTGGYEQYF. The DNA of the CDR3 is TGCAGTGCTAGATCACGGACAGGAGGATACGAGCAGTACTTC.

This clonotype was seen more than once but under ten times. The chain is built from TRBV29-1 and TRBJ1-2; TRBD1 might be the D (5 bases). V shed 5 bases and J shed 3 bases, with 10 bases lying between them. Germline CDR1 is SQVTM and CDR2 is ANQGSEA. The CDR3 is made up of 12 amino acids. In DNA form, the CDR3 reads TGCAGCGTTCGGGGCCTTTACTATGGCTACACCTTC. It codes for CSVRGLYYGYTF.

This clonotype has more than one count but fewer than ten. The J gene is TRBJ2-7, the V gene TRBV4-1; D possibly uses TRBD1 or TRBD2 (6 bases each). The CDR3 consists of 16 residues. V lost 3 bases and J 5 bases, leaving 20 bases between the germline ends. Germline lookup yields CDR1 MGHRA and CDR2 YSYEKL. In nucleotides, the CDR3 is TGCGCCAGCAGCCAGGCATGGTGGGGGGCCCTGAACGAGCAGTACTTC. Translation: CASSQAWWGALNEQYF.